This T cell receptor beta chain was sequenced for a study of vaccination and CD4 T cells after COVID-19 (dated by TCRdb to 2021 to 2024). Describing the broader study: Convalescent patients had a positive SARS-CoV-2 result on nasal swab PCR, and of these patients, some ten had mild disease and one had severe disease. The convalescent cohort comprised six males and four females, including two Hispanic individuals, seven Caucasians, two Asians and one multiracial person. Participants received two doses of either the Pfizer-BioNTech BNT162b2 vaccine (n=8) or the Moderna mRNA-1273 vaccine (n=2). Post-COVID blood samples were collected from convalescent patients a median of approximately 93 days after diagnosis, with a range of roughly 35 to 180 days. Post-vaccine blood samples were obtained a median of around 67 days after the second vaccine dose, with a range of roughly 13 to 250 days. The cultures were stimulated with overlapping spike peptide pools from SARS-CoV-2 and from the common cold coronaviruses HCoV-NL63, HCoV-OC43 and HCoV-229E. Control cultures used a CEFX viral epitope pool as positive control, an HIV-1 Nef peptide pool as negative control, or no peptide. In around nine COVID-19 convalescent patients and several infection-naive healthy vaccine recipients, the spike-specific CD4+ TCR repertoire before mRNA vaccination was compared with the repertoire after mRNA vaccination.

Libraries came from PCR. At the Johns Hopkins FTIC core, DNA from the cultured CD4+ T cells underwent TCR sequencing with the Oncomine TCR Beta short-read assay. The QIAamp micro DNA kit was used to extract genomic DNA from the cultured CD4+ T cells. The Oncomine TCR Beta libraries from cultured CD4+ T cells were pooled using unique dual indexes and then sequenced on an Illumina iSeq 100. The authors' analysis ran thus. Non-productive sequences were removed, and CDR3s that did not start with C, did not end with F or W, or were shorter than 7 amino acids were discarded. The MANAFEST web application was used to identify antigen-specific clonotypes by comparing peptide-stimulated wells against reference wells and other culture wells. An FDR below 0.05, an odds ratio above 5, and a productive frequency above 0.1% in at least two of three replicate wells were required for clones to be considered positive. Cross-reactive clonotypes were defined as significantly expanded in both SARS-CoV-2 spike wells and at least one common cold coronavirus spike condition. Similarity between CDR3 sequences was evaluated in R version 3.6.1 using Levenshtein distances (stringdist) and unrooted phylogenetic trees (ape). TCRdb trimmed the raw reads at Q25, called clones with MiXCR and kept productive beta chains. CDR3 protein duplicates are merged, each entry listing the most common genes and DNA. TCRdb assigned the V and J calls; the authors' analysis was not used. This sample comprises around 12,000 distinct CDR3 sequences, 55% to 75% of them detected only once. The leading ten clones occupy less than 15% of the sample.

Regarding this clonotype: Its antigen remains undetermined. No clone much larger than this one lies a single base away; base qualities are absent.

Reading the label with the study, this specimen's treatment or condition is: roughly 10-day PBMC culture with coronavirus spike peptide pools or control peptides (ViraFEST assay). To expand antigen-specific T cells with peptide pools and then pick out the expanded clonotypes through TCR sequencing, the study relied on the ViraFEST assay. The convalescent patients' positive SARS-CoV-2 PCR tests were from March to December 2020, which was before the Alpha, Beta and Delta variants emerged in the United States. Each well held two million PBMCs cultured with 9 to 10 ug/ml peptide pools in IMDM containing around 5% human AB serum and around 10 IU/ml IL-2. Half of the culture medium was replaced with fresh IL-2-containing medium on days 3 and 7. Once the cells had been in culture for about 10 days, the EasySep CD4+ T cell isolation kit was used to isolate CD4+ T cells by negative selection. PBMCs were separated from whole blood using Ficoll-Paque Plus gradient centrifugation and then either used fresh or cryopreserved at -140C. Culture conditions were generally each tested in triplicate wells.

What the research found in general, with its limitations: The number of convalescent patients in the study was relatively small, and the study did not examine early timepoints following natural infection. The median count of SARS-CoV-2-reactive clonotypes went up from 20 to 25 after infection to a few dozen after vaccination, although the change was not significant. In convalescent patients, nearly all vaccine-specific clones (304 of 307) were found to be mono-reactive for SARS-CoV-2 spike rather than cross-reactive with common cold coronaviruses. In convalescent patients, a median roughly 86% of post-vaccine SARS-CoV-2-reactive clones were detected only after vaccination, suggesting vaccine-specific priming.

The sequenced sample consisted of CD4+ T cells from blood, cultured in vitro. This clonotype was sampled from a human donor who had recovered from COVID-19.

The DNA sequence follows: TGTGCCAGCAGCTACGATCCAGCGGGGGAGACAGATACGCAGTATTTT. It translates as CASSYDPAGETDTQYF. The rearrangement combines TRBV11-2 with TRBJ2-3; TRBD2 aligns with 8 central bases. For CDR1 and CDR2, the germline V gene lists SGHAT and FQNNGV. Germline trimming amounts to 4 bases on V and 3 bases on J, with 9 as the count of junction bases outside the gene matches. Including the terminal cysteine and phenylalanine, the CDR3 comprises 16 residues. The DNA shown is the 48-base CDR3, in frame from base 1.